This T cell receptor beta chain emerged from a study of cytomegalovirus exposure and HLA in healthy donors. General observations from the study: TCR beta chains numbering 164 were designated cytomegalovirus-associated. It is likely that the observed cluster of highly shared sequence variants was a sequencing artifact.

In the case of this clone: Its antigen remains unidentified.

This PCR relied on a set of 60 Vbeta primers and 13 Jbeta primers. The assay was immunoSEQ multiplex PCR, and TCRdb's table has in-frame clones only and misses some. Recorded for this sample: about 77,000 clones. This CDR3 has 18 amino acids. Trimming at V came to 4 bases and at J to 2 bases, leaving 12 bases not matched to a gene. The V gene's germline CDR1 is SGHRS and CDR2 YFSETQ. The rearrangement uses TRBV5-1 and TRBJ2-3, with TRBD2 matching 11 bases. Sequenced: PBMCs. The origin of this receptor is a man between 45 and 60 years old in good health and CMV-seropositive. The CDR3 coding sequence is TGCGCCAGCAGCCCTGTGGCGGCTAGCGGGGGGTCCACAGATACGCAGTATTTT. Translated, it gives CASSPVAASGGSTDTQYF.